Listed here are 10 T cell receptor beta chains from one sample, sequenced in a study of vaccination and CD4 T cells after COVID-19. Treatment described: approximately 9-day PBMC culture with coronavirus spike peptide pools or control peptides (ViraFEST assay). Unexposed donor CD4+ T cells predated the COVID-19 pandemic, collected 2011-2018. The Oncomine TCR Beta short-read assay sequenced DNA from cultured CD4+ T cells. Investigators obtained genomic DNA by extraction from cultured CD4+ T cells. A single record per CDR3 protein comes from TCRdb applying MiXCR to the PCR reads. The sample has about 8,800 distinct CDR3 sequences, about 35% seen once. These receptors have no known antigen. The specimen was CD4+ T cells from blood, cultured in vitro. Source of these receptors: a human donor in good health.

V and J are TRBV28 and TRBJ1-5, with TRBD1 matching 8 bases. V trimming: 6 bases; J trimming: 7 bases; junction bases outside the gene matches: 2. Germline lookup yields CDR1 MDHEN and CDR2 SYDVKM. The CDR3 consists of 12 residues. CDR3 residues: CASRQGEQPQHF. The CDR3 DNA is TGTGCCAGCAGACAGGGGGAACAGCCCCAGCATTTT.

This clonotype was counted only a few times. The chain carries TRBV6-1 and TRBJ1-6; 9 bases map to TRBD1. Per the germline V gene, CDR1 is MNHNS and CDR2 is SASEGT. V dropped 7 bases and J dropped 7; count of bases not matched to a gene: 8. The CDR3 extends over 15 amino acids. For the CDR3, the DNA is TGTGCCAGCACTACGGCGGGGACAGGGAATTCACCCCTCCACTTT. Encoded protein: CASTTAGTGNSPLHF.

This clonotype was observed a few times. The chain combines TRBV20-1 with TRBJ2-3; tentative D call: TRBD1 (5 bases). Germline loops: CDR1 DFQATT, CDR2 SNEGSKA (reference sequence). The CDR3 runs to 14 residues. Between the trimmed V and J ends, which lost 6 bases and 0 bases, there was a span of 13 bases. The CDR3 nucleotides read TGCAGTGCCTTCGGACAAGCTAGCACAGATACGCAGTATTTT. It codes for CSAFGQASTDTQYF.

The chain carries TRBV20-1 and TRBJ1-5; a weak D match, TRBD1 (5 bases). Trimming pared 3 bases from V and 0 bases from J, leaving 12 bases between. CDR3 size: 15 residues. Germline CDR1 and CDR2: DFQATT and SNEGSKA (reference sequence). This CDR3 is CSASGGRVSNQPQHF. The CDR3 nucleotides read TGCAGTGCTAGTGGGGGGAGGGTTAGCAATCAGCCCCAGCATTTT.

In nucleotides, the CDR3 is TGTGCCAGCAGCAAAGCAACTTTGGGGGAGCAGTACTTC. It is translated as CASSKATLGEQYF. The V gene is TRBV21-1, the J gene TRBJ2-7. TRBV21-1 is a documented pseudogene. This CDR3 has 13 amino acids.

V and J are TRBV6-1 and TRBJ2-7, with D possibly matching TRBD1 (6 bases). With 6 bases removed from V and 1 base from J, the gap between germline ends came to 10 bases. The CDR3 contains 13 residues. Looked up from germline, CDR1 is MNHNS and CDR2 is SASEGT. The CDR3 sequence is CASSWDTSYEQYF. CDR3 DNA sequence: TGTGCCAGCAGCTGGGACACTTCCTACGAGCAGTACTTC.

A note on this clonotype: A much more abundant neighbour one base away suggests this may be a read error. V gene TRBV7-9 combines with J gene TRBJ1-1, with a weak D call TRBD1 (5 bases). Germline V lookup: CDR1 SEHNR, CDR2 FQNEAQ (reference sequence). Trimming cost V 8 bases and J 1 base, with 17 bases left between them. CDR3 length: 15 amino acids. CDR3 region: CASLPLGGANTEAFF. For the CDR3, the DNA is TGTGCCAGCCTACCACTAGGAGGGGCGAACACTGAAGCTTTCTTT.

By share of the sample, this clonotype is medium-sized. This chain connects TRBV6-1 to TRBJ2-5, with D possibly matching TRBD2 (5 bases). The V end lost 6 bases, the J end lost 7 bases, and 12 bases lay between the germline ends. Germline V gene sequence: CDR1 MNHNS, CDR2 SASEGT. This CDR3 spans 12 amino acids. The CDR3 is CASSVGEGTQYF. In nucleotides, the CDR3 is TGTGCCAGCAGCGTCGGCGAGGGGACCCAGTACTTC.

V usage is TRBV5-4 and J usage is TRBJ2-3; 7 nucleotides align to TRBD1. J was trimmed by 1 base and V by 5 bases; bases with no gene match: 7. The CDR3 spans 15 residues. Germline CDR1 and CDR2: SGHNT and YYREEE (reference sequence). This CDR3 reads CASRYPGQRTDTQYF. DNA of the CDR3: TGTGCCAGCAGATACCCGGGACAGCGCACAGATACGCAGTATTTT.

The chain has TRBV28 and TRBJ1-5, with D unresolved. Per the germline V gene, CDR1 is MDHEN and CDR2 is SYDVKM. Trimming stripped 8 bases from V and 7 bases from J, with 18 bases between. The CDR3 extends over 14 amino acids. The CDR3 here is CASSQPIGKQPQHF. The CDR3 DNA follows: TGTGCCAGCTCCCAACCCATAGGGAAACAGCCCCAGCATTTT.